These 28 T cell receptor beta chains were sequenced from one sample in a study of T cells in Graves' hyperthyroidism and ophthalmopathy. RNA transcripts provided the source from which TCR beta CDR3 regions were amplified. The study used the HTBI primer set for a first-round RT-PCR of the TCR CDR3. TCRdb processed the multiplex PCR reads anew with MiXCR; each CDR3 protein has one entry. The table lists about 640,000 distinct CDR3 sequences, approximately 15% of them singletons, with under 15% in the top ten. Sequences were obtained from blood. These receptors all stem from a woman aged 50 to 60 with Graves' ophthalmopathy.

This clonotype was seen a handful of times. J is TRBJ2-7 and V is TRBV12-3 or TRBV12-4, with TRBD2 identical over 7 bases. Unmatched junction bases numbered 4, after V lost 5 bases and J lost 3 bases. The CDR3 contains 13 residues. The CDR3 nucleotides read TGTGCCAGCAGTACCGGGACTATCTACGAGCAGTACTTC. Translating gives CASSTGTIYEQYF.

This clonotype appeared many times. This chain uses TRBV24-1 with TRBJ1-2, with 7 positions matching TRBD1. Germline assignment: CDR1 KGHDR and CDR2 SFDVKD. The V segment lost 4 bases and the J segment 8 bases; nucleotides outside the gene matches: 12. CDR3 length: 15 residues. For the CDR3, the DNA is TGTGCCACCAGTGAGCCAACAGGGGCTTTCGGAGGCTACACCTTC. Protein product: CATSEPTGAFGGYTF.

This clonotype was recorded many times. V gene TRBV28 combines with J gene TRBJ2-2; TRBD1 might be the D (6 bases). CDR1 and CDR2 from the germline V gene are MDHEN and SYDVKM. This CDR3 comprises 16 residues. Trimming removed 2 bases at V and 1 base at J, with 11 bases between. The CDR3 here is CASSLKNRENTGELFF. The DNA of the CDR3 is TGTGCCAGCAGTTTAAAGAACAGGGAGAACACCGGGGAGCTGTTTTTT.

V gene TRBV19 combines with J gene TRBJ2-2; 10 bases match TRBD1. The CDR3 loop spans 15 amino acids. Trimming took 9 bases from V and 7 from J; bases not matched to a gene: 11. Germline loops: CDR1 LNHDA, CDR2 SQIVND (reference sequence). CDR3 DNA sequence: TGTGCCAGCAGACCGACAGGGGGCGCCGGCGGGGAGCTGTTTTTT. Residues: CASRPTGGAGGELFF.

At least ten counts were recorded for this clonotype. The V and J genes are TRBV2 and TRBJ2-1, with 7 bases lining up with TRBD2. After removal of 1 base from V and 0 bases from J, the junction contained 6 bases not matched to a gene. The CDR3 spans 17 residues. Germline V gene data show CDR1 as SNHLY and CDR2 as FYNNEI. The CDR3 protein is CASSEVLAVSSYNEQFF. DNA for the CDR3: TGTGCCAGCAGTGAAGTCCTAGCGGTCAGCTCCTACAATGAGCAGTTCTTC.

This clonotype was seen at least ten times. The chain recombines TRBV12-3 or TRBV12-4 with TRBJ2-1, with 12 bases aligning to TRBD2. The V segment lost 4 bases and the J segment 1 base; nucleotides outside the gene matches: 5. The CDR3 is 17 amino acids. This CDR3 reads CASSSSLAGGSYNEQFF. Here the CDR3 DNA reads TGTGCCAGCAGTTCGTCCCTAGCGGGAGGGTCCTACAATGAGCAGTTCTTC.

This clonotype was counted many times. The rearrangement joins TRBV28 to TRBJ2-7; TRBD1 agrees at 12 bases. CDR1 MDHEN and CDR2 SYDVKM come from the germline V gene. This CDR3 region has 15 residues. J was trimmed by 4 bases and V by 4 bases; bases with no gene match: 5. CDR3 region: CASSSGQGALYEQYF. The CDR3 DNA sequence: TGTGCCAGCAGTTCGGGACAGGGGGCATTGTACGAGCAGTACTTC.

This clonotype was observed a few times. The chain links TRBV19 to TRBJ2-7; D might be TRBD1 (7 bases). V gave up 9 bases and J gave up 4 bases, with 19 bases separating them. Germline assignment: CDR1 LNHDA and CDR2 SQIVND (reference sequence). This CDR3 comprises 14 residues. The CDR3 protein is CASADGQGGYEQYF. The DNA of the CDR3 is TGTGCCAGCGCCGACGGCCAGGGGGGATACGAGCAGTACTTC.

This clonotype turned up a few times. For the CDR3, the DNA is TGTGCCAGCAGTTATTACGGGACTAATGTGTTAGAGACCCAGTACTTC. Protein sequence: CASSYYGTNVLETQYF. This chain uses TRBV6-2 or TRBV6-3 with TRBJ2-5; 7 bases map to TRBD2. Germline V gene sequence: CDR1 MNHEY, CDR2 SVGEGT. With V trimmed by 3 bases and J by 4 bases, 11 bases remained unmatched. The CDR3 is 16 amino acids.

Comment on this clonotype: Given a much more abundant clone one base away, this may be a read error. V gene TRBV6-2 or TRBV6-3 combines with J gene TRBJ1-5, with D possibly being TRBD1 (6 bases). V lost 11 bases and J lost 0, with 14 bases in between. CDR1 MNHEY and CDR2 SVGEGT come from the germline V gene. This CDR3 comprises 14 residues. CDR3 amino acids: CAGKNRVSNQPQHF. The CDR3 DNA is TGTGCCGGCAAAAACAGGGTTAGCAATCAGCCCCAGCATTTT.

This clonotype has a handful of counts. The chain combines TRBV5-1 with TRBJ2-5; possibly TRBD2 for D (7 bases). The ends were cut back, 6 bases at V and 5 bases at J, with 20 bases in the middle. The germline V gene encodes CDR1 SGHRS and CDR2 YFSETQ. The CDR3 is 15 residues long. CDR3 region: CASTDGGGSEETQYF. CDR3 bases: TGCGCCAGCACCGATGGGGGCGGGAGTGAGGAGACCCAGTACTTC.

This chain joins TRBV4-3 and TRBJ2-7, with TRBD2 as a possible D gene (7 bases). The germline V gene has CDR1 LGHNA and CDR2 YSLEER. The CDR3 sequence is 15 residues long. V was cut by 0 bases and J by 7 bases, with 16 bases left in between. The CDR3 loop reads CASSQDVRGAWEQYF. The CDR3 DNA follows: TGCGCCAGCAGCCAAGATGTTCGGGGGGCGTGGGAGCAGTACTTC.

This clonotype was seen at least ten times. The V gene is TRBV3-1, the J gene TRBJ2-1; a weak D match, TRBD2 (6 bases). Trimming removed 1 base from V and 5 bases from J, with 12 bases in between. The CDR3 loop spans 15 amino acids. Germline assignment: CDR1 LGHDT and CDR2 YNNKEL (reference sequence). Written as DNA, the CDR3 is TGTGCCAGCAGCCAAGTTGCGGGGACCCACAATGAGCAGTTCTTC. Its protein is CASSQVAGTHNEQFF.

The CDR3 sequence is CASSQRLNTEAFF. The CDR3 DNA reads as TGCGCCAGCAGCCAACGACTGAACACTGAAGCTTTCTTT. The chain joins TRBV4-1 to TRBJ1-1; D uncertain. The germline gives CDR1 MGHRA, CDR2 YSYEKL. The V end was cut by 2 bases, the J end by 0 bases, with 4 bases between. CDR3 length: 13 residues.

This clonotype came up a few times. The chain has TRBV4-2 and TRBJ2-1; possibly TRBD2 for D (6 bases). This CDR3 has 16 amino acids. Germline V gives CDR1 LGHNA, CDR2 YNFKEQ. V was clipped by 4 bases and J by 2 bases, with 15 bases between them. This CDR3 is CASSPWGVGPYNEQFF. CDR3 bases: TGTGCCAGCAGCCCTTGGGGGGTAGGCCCCTACAATGAGCAGTTCTTC.

This chain joins TRBV7-8 and TRBJ1-6; no firm D call. Trimming shortened V by 5 bases and J by 6 bases, and 5 bases separated the two germline ends. The length of the CDR3 is 12 residues. Germline V gives CDR1 SGHVS, CDR2 FQNEAQ. The CDR3 region is CASSNSNSPLHF. The CDR3 coding sequence is TGTGCCAGCAGCAACAGTAATTCACCCCTCCACTTT.

V gene TRBV15 combines with J gene TRBJ1-2; D may be TRBD1 (6 bases). V lost 5 bases, J lost 3 bases, and 22 bases lay in between. The CDR3 has 17 residues. Germline V gene sequence: CDR1 LNHNV, CDR2 YYDKDF (reference sequence). The CDR3 coding sequence is TGTGCCACCAGCTCCAGAGGAGACAGGTTTAAAGACTATGGCTACACCTTC. It translates to CATSSRGDRFKDYGYTF.

This clonotype was recorded a few times. Being one base from a much bigger clone, this may be a read error. This chain connects TRBV28 to TRBJ2-7; no reliable D call. The CDR3 totals 12 residues. The V gene's germline CDR1 is MDHEN and CDR2 SYDVKM. V was clipped by 5 bases and J by 3 bases, with 8 bases between them. CDR3 in DNA: TGTGCCAGCAGTCCAGACTTCTACGAGCAGTACTTC. It yields the protein CASSPDFYEQYF.

V usage is TRBV27 and J usage is TRBJ2-5; 9 bases fit TRBD1. The J segment lost 5 bases and the V segment lost 6 bases, leaving 10 bases of the junction unmatched. Germline V gives CDR1 MNHEY, CDR2 SMNVEV (reference sequence). This CDR3 is built from 15 residues. The chain's CDR3 is CASRLRDREYETQYF. The CDR3, as DNA: TGTGCCAGCAGACTTAGGGACAGGGAGTACGAGACCCAGTACTTC.

The gene calls are TRBV19 and TRBJ1-1, with TRBD1 matching over 7 bases. V dropped 7 bases and J dropped 5; count of bases not matched to a gene: 10. The CDR3 consists of 14 residues. Germline CDR1 and CDR2: LNHDA and SQIVND (reference sequence). The CDR3 nucleotides read TGTGCCAGTACCACCGGGACAGAGACTACTGAAGCTTTCTTT. Residues: CASTTGTETTEAFF.

Ten or more counts support this clonotype. The chain combines TRBV28 with TRBJ2-7; D uncertain. V gave up 6 bases and J gave up 4 bases, with 13 bases separating them. Looked up from germline, CDR1 is MDHEN and CDR2 is SYDVKM. This CDR3 is 13 amino acids long. The CDR3: CASSPGVGYEQYF. The CDR3 bases are TGTGCCAGCAGCCCTGGAGTCGGGTACGAGCAGTACTTC.

There are a few counts of this clonotype. The rearrangement joins TRBV10-3 to TRBJ2-1; D not resolved. This CDR3 spans 15 amino acids. The V gene lost 3 bases and the J gene lost 7 bases, with 16 bases spanning the gap. Germline CDR1 is ENHRY and CDR2 is SYGVKD. Written as DNA, the CDR3 is TGTGCCATCAGTGACCGTCGTGGCGGCAATAATGAGCAGTTCTTC. Translated: CAISDRRGGNNEQFF.

This clonotype was recorded many times. The J gene is TRBJ2-3, the V gene TRBV20-1; weak D call: TRBD2 (5 bases). The V end was cut by 0 bases, the J end by 4 bases, with 11 bases between. The CDR3 runs 14 residues. Germline V gene lookup returns CDR1 DFQATT and CDR2 SNEGSKA (reference sequence). CDR3 residues: CSARDGKMPDTQYF. DNA for the CDR3: TGCAGTGCTAGAGACGGGAAGATGCCAGATACGCAGTATTTT.

This clonotype has a handful of counts. This sequence joins TRBV7-6 and TRBJ1-2; tentative D call: TRBD1 (5 bases). This CDR3 region has 16 residues. Germline CDR1 and CDR2: SGHVS and FNYEAQ. Trimming removed 1 base from V and 4 bases from J, with 16 bases in between. As DNA, the CDR3 is TGTGCCAGCAGCTTAGAGCGGGGCCGTTCGCTCTATGGCTACACCTTC. Translation: CASSLERGRSLYGYTF. The full variable domain, completed using reference TRBV7-6 and TRBJ1-2, is GAGVSQSPRYKVTKRGQDVALRCDPISGHVSLYWYRQALGQGPEFLTYFNYEAQQDKSGLPNDRFSAERPEGSISTLTIQRTEQRDSAMYRCASSLERGRSLYGYTFGSGTRLTVV.

This clonotype was observed at least ten times. The V and J genes are TRBV7-9 and TRBJ1-2; a possible D gene is TRBD1 (5 bases). The germline V gene has CDR1 SEHNR and CDR2 FQNEAQ (reference sequence). Trimming took 3 bases from V and 8 from J, leaving 13 bases between them. The CDR3 contains 13 residues. The CDR3 here is CASSFGAEEGYTF. The CDR3, as DNA: TGTGCCAGCAGCTTCGGGGCTGAGGAAGGCTACACCTTC.

This clonotype was seen many times. V gene TRBV20-1 combines with J gene TRBJ2-7; 11 positions agree with TRBD2. Germline lookup yields CDR1 DFQATT and CDR2 SNEGSKA (reference sequence). V was pared by 5 bases and J by 3 bases, with 18 bases of the junction left unmatched. The CDR3 totals 18 residues. DNA for the CDR3: TGCAGTGCTGTCGGACTAGCGGGCTCCCTCCCGCGTCTCTACGAGCAGTACTTC. Translated, it gives CSAVGLAGSLPRLYEQYF.

This clonotype was seen more than once but under ten times. This rearrangement joins TRBV6-1 to TRBJ2-1; 7 bases map to TRBD1. V lost 6 bases and J lost 12; bases outside the gene matches: 8. The germline V gene has CDR1 MNHNS and CDR2 SASEGT. The CDR3 extends over 12 amino acids. In DNA form, the CDR3 reads TGTGCCAGCAGAACAGTGACAGGGCTGCAGTTCTTC. Amino acids: CASRTVTGLQFF.

The CDR3 region has the DNA TGCGCCAGCAGCCAAGATCCGAACGGAGAGACCCAGTACTTC. As protein: CASSQDPNGETQYF. This chain connects TRBV4-1 to TRBJ2-5; D ambiguous. This CDR3 region has 14 residues. The V end lost 0 bases, the J end lost 4 bases, and 9 bases lay between the germline ends. CDR1 and CDR2 from the germline V gene are MGHRA and YSYEKL.